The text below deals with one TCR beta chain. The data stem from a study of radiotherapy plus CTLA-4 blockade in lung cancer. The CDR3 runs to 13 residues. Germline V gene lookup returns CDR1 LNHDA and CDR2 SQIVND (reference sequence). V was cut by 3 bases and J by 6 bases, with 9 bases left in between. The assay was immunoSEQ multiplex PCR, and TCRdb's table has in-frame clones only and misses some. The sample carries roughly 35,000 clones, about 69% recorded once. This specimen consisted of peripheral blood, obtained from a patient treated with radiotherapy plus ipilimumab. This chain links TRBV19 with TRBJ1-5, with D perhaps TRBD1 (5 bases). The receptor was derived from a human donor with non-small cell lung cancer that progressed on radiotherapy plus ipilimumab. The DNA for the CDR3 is TGTGCCAGTAGTATGGGGGGTAGTCAGCCCCAGCATTTT. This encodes CASSMGGSQPQHF.